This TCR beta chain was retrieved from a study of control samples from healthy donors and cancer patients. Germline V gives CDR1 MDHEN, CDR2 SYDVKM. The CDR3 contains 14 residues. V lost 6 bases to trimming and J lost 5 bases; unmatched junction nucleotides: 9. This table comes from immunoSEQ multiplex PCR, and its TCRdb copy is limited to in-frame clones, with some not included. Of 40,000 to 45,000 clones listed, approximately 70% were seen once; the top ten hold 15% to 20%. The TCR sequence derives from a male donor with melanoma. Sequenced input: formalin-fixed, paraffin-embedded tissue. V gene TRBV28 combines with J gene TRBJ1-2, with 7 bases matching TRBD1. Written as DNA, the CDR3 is TGTGCCAGCAGCCCCCCGGGACAGTTTTATGGCTACACCTTC. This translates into CASSPPGQFYGYTF.